The sequence of this T cell receptor beta chain was determined in a study of T cell responses to AZD1222 COVID-19 vaccine. The germline gives CDR1 SGHDN, CDR2 FVKESK. The ends were cut back, 3 bases at V and 7 bases at J, with 16 bases in the middle. The CDR3 contains 15 residues. Using immunoSEQ multiplex PCR, the repertoire was profiled, and TCRdb retains in-frame clones only, with some absent. The sample lists some 170,000 clones; over 80% were seen once. Regarding the study as a whole: The study found Spike-specific TCR breadth and depth rose after two AZD1222 doses. It was only after the peak T cell response that any repertoires were sampled.

In regard to this clone: Its antigen is currently unknown.

The starting material was peripheral blood, obtained 28 days after the second dose of the MenACWY control vaccine. This clonotype was obtained from an adult who received the MenACWY meningococcal vaccine as a control. V is TRBV14 and J is TRBJ2-1; D may match TRBD1 or TRBD2 (5 bases each). CDR3 DNA: TGTGCCAGCAGCCAGTGGGGACCCAGAAGTAATGAGCAGTTCTTC. Encoded protein: CASSQWGPRSNEQFF.